This TCR beta chain was retrieved from a study of T-cell reconstitution after alpha-beta-depleted transplantation in children. CDR3 length: 14 amino acids. Germline V lookup: CDR1 DFQATT, CDR2 SNEGSKA (reference sequence). Trimming took off 1 base at V and 0 bases at J, with 7 bases between the two ends. TCRbeta library construction was performed incorporating unique molecular identifiers. TCRdb redid the calling of the PCR reads with MiXCR, one entry per CDR3 protein. The data hold some 530,000 distinct CDR3 sequences, with approximately 12% observed a single time. This TCR was sampled from a human donor who donated a stem cell graft to a child with combined immunodeficiency. The source was PBMCs from the stem cell graft donor, collected from the stem cell graft. V gene TRBV20-1 combines with J gene TRBJ2-1; D uncertain. As DNA, the CDR3 is TGCAGTGCTAGAGGTCCGGGCTCCTACAATGAGCAGTTCTTC. The encoded protein is CSARGPGSYNEQFF.